These 26 T cell receptor beta chains were sequenced from one sample in a study of blood T cells in healthy people across ages (dated by TCRdb to 2013 to 2016). The method behind the library was 5' RACE. TCRdb lists the instrument as Illumina HiSeq 2500. A second about 7 to 12 cycle PCR used a sample-barcoded 5' primer and a J-beta primer mix. Clones were called with MiXCR by TCRdb after fastp trimmed the public reads at Q25, and only in-frame beta chains were retained. CDR3 protein sequences are deduplicated, and each keeps its most common genes and DNA. The sample has 600,000 to 650,000 distinct CDR3 sequences on record, about 54% of them singletons. Of the sample, 30% to 40% falls within the top ten clones. The sample comprised blood. Receptors originate from a man in his 60s in good health.

This clonotype turned up a few times. A much larger clone lies a single base off, so this may be a read error. The chain recombines TRBV28 with TRBJ2-3, with 9 bases identical to TRBD1. CDR1 MDHEN and CDR2 SYDVKM come from the germline V gene. This CDR3 is 15 amino acids long. Trimming removed 5 bases from V and 4 bases from J; junction bases left unmatched: 7. Written as DNA, the CDR3 is TGTGCCAGCAGTCGACCGGGACAGGGAGCAGATACGCAGTATTTT. Protein: CASSRPGQGADTQYF.

The CDR3 protein is CASSLMQGASATEAFF. CDR3 DNA: TGCGCCAGCAGCTTGATGCAGGGGGCGTCGGCAACTGAAGCTTTCTTT. The chain uses TRBV5-1 and TRBJ1-1; 8 bases align to TRBD1. The junction had 10 bases not matched to a gene; V was cut back by 1 base and J by 5 bases. The CDR3 runs 16 residues. CDR1 is SGHRS and CDR2 is YFSETQ in the germline V gene. Supplemented by reference TRBV5-1 and TRBJ1-1, the full variable domain reads KAGVTQTPRYLIKTRGQQVTLSCSPISGHRSVSWYQQTPGQGLQFLFEYFSETQRNKGNFPGRFSGRQFSNSRSEMNVSTLELGDSALYLCASSLMQGASATEAFFGQGTRLTVV.

The chain links TRBV11-2 to TRBJ2-1, with a weak D call TRBD2 (5 bases). With 2 bases removed from V and 7 bases from J, the gap between germline ends came to 15 bases. Germline lookup yields CDR1 SGHAT and CDR2 FQNNGV. This CDR3 is built from 15 residues. Written as DNA, the CDR3 is TGTGCCAGCAGCTTACGGGTGGTCCCGGGGAATGAGCAGTTCTTC. Its translation: CASSLRVVPGNEQFF.

This clonotype was seen a handful of times. The gene calls are TRBV4-2 and TRBJ2-1; 8 bases are shared with TRBD2. CDR3 length: 15 residues. The V gene's germline CDR1 is LGHNA and CDR2 YNFKEQ. With V trimmed by 1 base and J by 5 bases, 4 bases remained unmatched. CDR3: CASSQGAGAHNEQFF. CDR3 nucleotides: TGTGCCAGCAGCCAAGGAGCGGGGGCCCACAATGAGCAGTTCTTC.

V is TRBV15 and J is TRBJ1-2; no clear D. V lost 0 bases to trimming and J lost 7 bases, with 15 bases between them. CDR1 and CDR2 from the germline V gene are LNHNV and YYDKDF (reference sequence). This CDR3 region has 15 residues. The CDR3 bases are TGTGCCACCAGCAGAGATGTGGGATCTGTCAGTGGCTACACCTTC. It yields the protein CATSRDVGSVSGYTF.

This clonotype appeared a few times. The rearrangement joins TRBV28 to TRBJ1-4; no reliable D call. Trimming removed 4 bases from V and 0 bases from J, with 9 bases in between. CDR3 length: 15 amino acids. The germline CDR1 and CDR2 sequences are MDHEN and SYDVKM. This CDR3 reads CASSSPGSTNEKLFF. CDR3 nucleotides: TGTGCCAGCAGTTCACCCGGGTCAACTAATGAAAAACTGTTTTTT. The full variable domain, with the rest looked up from reference TRBV28 and TRBJ1-4, is DVKVTQSSRYLVKRTGEKVFLECVQDMDHENMFWYRQDPGLGLRLIYFSYDVKMKEKGDIPEGYSVSREKKERFSLILESASTNQTSMYLCASSSPGSTNEKLFFGSGTQLSVL.

This chain links TRBV27 with TRBJ2-2; D might be TRBD1 or TRBD2, each matching 5 bases. V was shortened by 5 bases and J by 1 base, with 14 bases between the two germline ends. The germline CDR1 and CDR2 sequences are MNHEY and SMNVEV (reference sequence). The CDR3 covers 16 residues. Here the CDR3 DNA reads TGTGCCAGCAGTCGAACCGGGACCGTGAACACCGGGGAGCTGTTTTTT. Translation: CASSRTGTVNTGELFF.

V gene TRBV29-1 combines with J gene TRBJ2-6; D unclear. CDR1 is SQVTM and CDR2 is ANQGSEA in the germline V gene. CDR3 length: 13 amino acids. Deletions cut 5 bases from V and 4 bases from J, with 9 bases between. CDR3 amino acids: CSVLVSGANVLTF. In DNA, the CDR3 is TGCAGCGTTCTGGTTTCGGGGGCCAACGTCCTGACTTTC.

This chain links TRBV7-2 with TRBJ2-3; no clear D. Germline CDR1 reads SGHTA; CDR2 reads FQGNSA. V lost 5 bases to trimming and J lost 1 base, with 13 bases between them. The CDR3 spans 15 residues. The CDR3 here is CASSLSGPGTDTQYF. CDR3 sequence (DNA): TGTGCCAGCAGCCTCTCCGGACCTGGCACAGATACGCAGTATTTT.

This clonotype was detected a few times. The chain joins TRBV4-1 to TRBJ1-1, with 7 bases fitting TRBD1. Germline V gene sequence: CDR1 MGHRA, CDR2 YSYEKL. This CDR3 spans 17 amino acids. V lost 0 bases, J lost 10 bases, and 17 bases stayed unmatched. The CDR3 DNA is TGCGCCAGCAGCCAAGATCCGCCAGGGCAGGGGGTTGTAGCAGCTTTCTTT. This codes for CASSQDPPGQGVVAAFF.

This rearrangement joins TRBV4-1 to TRBJ2-5; 7 bases are shared with TRBD2. The J call may be incorrect, as the DNA end agrees better with TRBJ2-4. This CDR3 has 16 residues. The germline CDR1 and CDR2 sequences are MGHRA and YSYEKL. This CDR3 is CASSQNPSGEGNIQYF. For the CDR3, the DNA is TGCGCCAGCAGCCAAAATCCCTCCGGGGAGGGGAACATTCAGTACTTC.

This clonotype showed up just a few times. The gene calls are TRBV12-3 or TRBV12-4 and TRBJ1-4; D gene ambiguous. There are 12 residues in the CDR3. V lost 3 bases, J lost 6 bases, and 5 bases lay in between. This CDR3 is CASSLPYEKLFF. The CDR3 DNA follows: TGTGCCAGCAGTTTGCCTTATGAAAAACTGTTTTTT.

The chain uses TRBV5-5 and TRBJ1-3; D is ambiguous. The CDR3 is made up of 15 amino acids. V was cut by 2 bases and J by 0 bases, with 9 bases left in between. Germline CDR1 and CDR2: SGHKS and YYEKEE (reference sequence). The DNA for the CDR3 is TGTGCCAGCAGCTTCGGACCGACCTCTGGAAACACCATATATTTT. It translates to CASSFGPTSGNTIYF. The full variable domain, with the rest looked up from reference TRBV5-5 and TRBJ1-3, is DAGVTQSPTHLIKTRGQQVTLRCSPISGHKSVSWYQQVLGQGPQFIFQYYEKEERGRGNFPDRFSARQFPNYSSELNVNALLLGDSALYLCASSFGPTSGNTIYFGEGSWLTVV.

The chain combines TRBV5-1 with TRBJ2-1, with 7 bases lining up with TRBD2. Germline-derived CDR1 and CDR2 are SGHRS and YFSETQ. J was trimmed by 8 bases and V by 2 bases; bases with no gene match: 13. CDR3 length: 16 residues. Here the CDR3 DNA reads TGCGCCAGCAGCTTAGCCGGGGGGTTAATGCTCGATGAGCAGTTCTTC. It yields the protein CASSLAGGLMLDEQFF.

As concerns this clonotype: Germline and junction disagree at one end, which may indicate a read error. The chain has TRBV5-1 and TRBJ2-2, with TRBD2 as a possible D gene (6 bases). CDR1 SGHRS and CDR2 YFSETQ come from the germline V gene. This CDR3 region has 16 residues. CDR3 sequence reads: CASSPGNTGSTGGLFF. The DNA for the CDR3 is TGCGCCAGCAGCCCCGGGAATACCGGGAGCACCGGGGGGCTGTTTTTT.

CDR3 protein: CATSFRTGGYGETQYF. The DNA of the CDR3 is TGTGCCACCAGCTTCCGGACAGGGGGGTACGGGGAGACCCAGTACTTC. The chain joins TRBV15 to TRBJ2-5; 10 nucleotides match TRBD1. The germline CDR1 and CDR2 sequences are LNHNV and YYDKDF (reference sequence). CDR3 size: 16 residues. The trim removed 5 bases at V and 5 bases at J, leaving 11 bases unmatched. Variable domain in full (rest from reference TRBV15 and TRBJ2-5): DAMVIQNPRYQVTQFGKPVTLSCSQTLNHNVMYWYQQKSSQAPKLLFHYYDKDFNNEADTPDNFQSRRPNTSFCFLDIRSPGLGDTAMYLCATSFRTGGYGETQYFGPGTRLLVL.

The chain links TRBV4-2 to TRBJ2-3; 7 bases agree with TRBD2. Per germline, CDR1 LGHNA and CDR2 YNFKEQ. The V segment lost 0 bases and the J segment 6 bases; nucleotides outside the gene matches: 9. This CDR3 contains 16 residues. CDR3 amino acids: CASSQDGASGLDTQYF. For the CDR3, the DNA is TGTGCCAGCAGCCAAGATGGGGCTAGCGGTCTGGATACGCAGTATTTT.

CDR3 bases: TGCGCCAGCCATTCGGAGGGGTCTAGCAGGGAGACCCAGTACTTC. Protein: CASHSEGSSRETQYF. This chain joins TRBV5-1 and TRBJ2-5; tentative D call: TRBD2 (6 bases). The V gene lost 7 bases and the J gene lost 5 bases, with 21 bases spanning the gap. Germline-derived CDR1 and CDR2 are SGHRS and YFSETQ. CDR3 length equals 15 residues.

For this clonotype: Compared with germline, one end of the junction differs, possibly owing to a read error. J is TRBJ2-1 and V is TRBV15, with D possibly being TRBD1 (5 bases). CDR1 is LNHNV, CDR2 YYDKDF, per germline (reference sequence). This CDR3 has 15 residues. The CDR3: CVTSRDSAGYNEQFF. DNA of the CDR3: TGTGTCACCAGCAGAGATTCCGCAGGGTACAATGAGCAGTTCTTC.

With respect to this clonotype: One end of the junction does not line up with germline, which may come from a read error. The chain employs TRBV12-3 or TRBV12-4 and TRBJ2-3; D perhaps matches TRBD1 (5 bases). The CDR3 is 15 residues long. The CDR3 DNA sequence: TGTGCCAGCAAATGGACCAGGGTCAGGTCAGATACGGAGTATTTT. Its translation is CASKWTRVRSDTEYF.

The gene calls are TRBV4-2 and TRBJ2-5, with D perhaps TRBD1 or TRBD2 (6 bases each). The CDR3 runs 16 residues. Per germline, CDR1 LGHNA and CDR2 YNFKEQ. V was pared by 1 base and J by 4 bases, with 16 bases between. CDR3 in amino acids: CASSQGHRRGPETQYF. Here the CDR3 DNA reads TGTGCCAGCAGCCAAGGACATCGTCGGGGGCCAGAGACCCAGTACTTC.

This rearrangement joins TRBV29-1 to TRBJ1-1; D is possibly TRBD1 (6 bases). Trimming shortened V by 6 bases and J by 0 bases, and 20 bases separated the two germline ends. The CDR3 extends over 16 amino acids. In germline, CDR1 is SQVTM, CDR2 ANQGSEA. Here the CDR3 DNA reads TGCAGCGTCCCCCGGGGGCAGGACCTCATGAACACTGAAGCTTTCTTT. Its translation: CSVPRGQDLMNTEAFF.

This clonotype was seen only a few times. The rearrangement links TRBV9 to TRBJ2-1; 7 nucleotides align to TRBD1. This CDR3 is 16 amino acids long. Trimming at V came to 0 bases and at J to 4 bases, leaving 7 bases not matched to a gene. Germline CDR1 is SGDLS and CDR2 is YYNGEE. The CDR3 region has the DNA TGTGCCAGCAGCGTAGTTGGACAGGCTTTGTACAATGAGCAGTTCTTC. Residues: CASSVVGQALYNEQFF.

The chain combines TRBV7-2 with TRBJ1-1; D call uncertain. CDR1 is SGHTA and CDR2 is FQGNSA in the germline V gene. Trimming removed 3 bases at V and 1 base at J, with 9 bases between. CDR3 length: 14 residues. This CDR3 reads CASSFGWRNTEAFF. For the CDR3, the DNA is TGTGCCAGCAGCTTCGGGTGGCGGAACACTGAAGCTTTCTTT.

This chain connects TRBV15 to TRBJ2-2; D is undetermined. V dropped 5 bases and J dropped 7 bases, with 8 bases sitting between them. CDR3 length: 12 residues. Germline V gene data show CDR1 as LNHNV and CDR2 as YYDKDF (reference sequence). In DNA form, the CDR3 reads TGTGCCACCAGCGCCTACGGCGGGGAGCTGTTTTTT. Translation: CATSAYGGELFF. The whole variable domain, filled in from reference TRBV15 and TRBJ2-2, reads DAMVIQNPRYQVTQFGKPVTLSCSQTLNHNVMYWYQQKSSQAPKLLFHYYDKDFNNEADTPDNFQSRRPNTSFCFLDIRSPGLGDTAMYLCATSAYGGELFFGEGSRLTVL.

In regard to this clonotype: This sequence may be a read error, since a much larger clone differs from it by one base. The chain employs TRBV20-1 and TRBJ2-5, with D possibly matching TRBD2 (5 bases). Germline V CDR1 and CDR2: DFQATT, SNEGSKA (reference sequence). The V end lost 7 bases, the J end lost 8 bases, and 20 bases lay between the germline ends. The CDR3 has 13 amino acids. The CDR3 region has the DNA TGCAGTGTCGCGATCGTGGGCGAGGGAACCCAGTACTTC. Amino acids: CSVAIVGEGTQYF.